This TCR beta chain is drawn from a study of blood T cell repertoires in COVID-19. The V segment lost 1 base and the J segment 4 bases; nucleotides outside the gene matches: 6. Germline lookup yields CDR1 SQVTM and CDR2 ANQGSEA. This CDR3 spans 15 amino acids. Libraries were prepared by immunoSEQ multiplex PCR; TCRdb keeps only in-frame clonotypes and omits some of them. This sample has about 200,000 clones, with roughly 85% found just once. V gene TRBV29-1 combines with J gene TRBJ1-3; 8 positions agree with TRBD1. This TCR was sampled from a middle-aged man who had recovered from COVID-19. The sequenced sample was PBMCs or T cells enriched from blood (not recorded which). CDR3 loop: CSVEAGRGQGNTIYF. DNA of the CDR3: TGCAGCGTTGAAGCAGGCAGGGGGCAAGGAAACACCATATATTTT.